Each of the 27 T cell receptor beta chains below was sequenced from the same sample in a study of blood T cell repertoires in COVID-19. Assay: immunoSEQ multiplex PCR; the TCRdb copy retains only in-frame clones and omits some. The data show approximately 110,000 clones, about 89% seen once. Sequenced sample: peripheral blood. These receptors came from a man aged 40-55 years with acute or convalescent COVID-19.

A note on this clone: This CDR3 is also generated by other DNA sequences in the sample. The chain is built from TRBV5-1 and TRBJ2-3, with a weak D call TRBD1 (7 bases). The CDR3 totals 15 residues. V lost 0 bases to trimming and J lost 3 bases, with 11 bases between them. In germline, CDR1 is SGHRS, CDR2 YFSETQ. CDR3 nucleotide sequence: TGCGCCAGCAGCTTGGACAGGGGAGGTACAGATACGCAGTATTTT. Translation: CASSLDRGGTDTQYF. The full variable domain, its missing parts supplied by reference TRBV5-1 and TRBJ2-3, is KAGVTQTPRYLIKTRGQQVTLSCSPISGHRSVSWYQQTPGQGLQFLFEYFSETQRNKGNFPGRFSGRQFSNSRSEMNVSTLELGDSALYLCASSLDRGGTDTQYFGPGTRLTVL.

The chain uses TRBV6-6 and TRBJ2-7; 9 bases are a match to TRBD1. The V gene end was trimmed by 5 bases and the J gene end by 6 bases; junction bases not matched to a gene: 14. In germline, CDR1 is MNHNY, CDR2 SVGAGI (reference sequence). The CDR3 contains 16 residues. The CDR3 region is CASSGTGGGLMPEQYF. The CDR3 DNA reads TGTGCCAGCAGTGGCACAGGGGGCGGATTGATGCCCGAGCAGTACTTC.

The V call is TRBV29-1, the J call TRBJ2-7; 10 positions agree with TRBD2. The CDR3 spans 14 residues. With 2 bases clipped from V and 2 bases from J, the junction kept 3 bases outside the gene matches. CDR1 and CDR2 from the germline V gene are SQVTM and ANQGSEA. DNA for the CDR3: TGCAGCGTTGAAATAGCGGGGGGTGCCTACGAGCAGTACTTC. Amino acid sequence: CSVEIAGGAYEQYF.

The CDR3 sequence is CAIGSEQDDAEAFF. In DNA form, the CDR3 reads TGTGCCATCGGCTCGGAACAGGATGACGCTGAAGCTTTCTTT. The rearrangement uses TRBV10-3 and TRBJ1-1; possible D gene TRBD1, 5 bases. Trimming took 8 bases from V and 6 from J, leaving 19 bases between them. CDR1 ENHRY and CDR2 SYGVKD come from the germline V gene. The CDR3 loop spans 14 amino acids.

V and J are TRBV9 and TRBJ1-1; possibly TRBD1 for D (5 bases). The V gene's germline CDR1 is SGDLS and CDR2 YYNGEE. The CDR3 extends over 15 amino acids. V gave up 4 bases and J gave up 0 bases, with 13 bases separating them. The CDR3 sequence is CASSPTGGVNTEAFF. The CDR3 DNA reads TGTGCCAGCAGCCCCACCGGGGGAGTGAACACTGAAGCTTTCTTT.

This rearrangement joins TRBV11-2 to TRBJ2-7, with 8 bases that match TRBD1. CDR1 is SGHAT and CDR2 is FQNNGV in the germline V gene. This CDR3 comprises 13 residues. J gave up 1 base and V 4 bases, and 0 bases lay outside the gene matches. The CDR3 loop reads CASSWTGSYEQYF. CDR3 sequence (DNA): TGTGCCAGCAGCTGGACAGGGTCCTACGAGCAGTACTTC.

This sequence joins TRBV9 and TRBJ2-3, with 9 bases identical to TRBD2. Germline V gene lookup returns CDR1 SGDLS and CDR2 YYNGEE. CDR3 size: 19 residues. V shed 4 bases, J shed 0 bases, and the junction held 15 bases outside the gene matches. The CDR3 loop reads CASSPQGLAGRSSTDTQYF. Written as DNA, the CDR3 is TGTGCCAGCAGCCCCCAGGGGCTAGCGGGGAGATCTAGCACAGATACGCAGTATTTT.

The CDR3 DNA sequence: TGTGCCAGTAGTCCTCAGCGGGGGCCTAGCACAGATACGCAGTATTTT. Amino acid sequence: CASSPQRGPSTDTQYF. V gene TRBV19 combines with J gene TRBJ2-3; 8 bases align to TRBD2. V was pared by 5 bases and J by 0 bases, with 7 bases of the junction left unmatched. This CDR3 is built from 16 residues. Germline values: CDR1 LNHDA, CDR2 SQIVND (reference sequence). Variable domain in full (rest from reference TRBV19 and TRBJ2-3): DGGITQSPKYLFRKEGQNVTLSCEQNLNHDAMYWYRQDPGQGLRLIYYSQIVNDFQKGDIAEGYSVSREKKESFPLTVTSAQKNPTAFYLCASSPQRGPSTDTQYFGPGTRLTVL.

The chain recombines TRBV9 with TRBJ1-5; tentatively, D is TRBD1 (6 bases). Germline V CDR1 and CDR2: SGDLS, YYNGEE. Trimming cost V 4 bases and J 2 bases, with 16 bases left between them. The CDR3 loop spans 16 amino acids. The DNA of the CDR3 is TGTGCCAGCAGCATACAGGGATATGGGGGCAATCAGCCCCAGCATTTT. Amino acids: CASSIQGYGGNQPQHF.

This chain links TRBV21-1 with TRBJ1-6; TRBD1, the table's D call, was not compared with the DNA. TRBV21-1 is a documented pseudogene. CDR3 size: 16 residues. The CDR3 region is CASSTRAHREGSPLHF. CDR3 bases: TGTGCCAGCAGCACCCGGGCGCACAGGGAAGGGTCACCCCTCCACTTT.

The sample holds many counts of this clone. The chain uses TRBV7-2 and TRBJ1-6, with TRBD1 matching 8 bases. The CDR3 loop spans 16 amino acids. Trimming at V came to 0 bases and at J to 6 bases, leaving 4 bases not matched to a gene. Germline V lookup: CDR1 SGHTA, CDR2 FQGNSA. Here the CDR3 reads CASSLAHTGGNSPLHF. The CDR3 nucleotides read TGTGCCAGCAGCTTAGCGCACACAGGGGGTAATTCACCCCTCCACTTT.

The DNA of the CDR3 is TGTGCCAGCAGTCCTACACCGAACAGGGCTGGAAACACCATATATTTT. Encoded protein: CASSPTPNRAGNTIYF. The chain combines TRBV2 with TRBJ1-3; D might be TRBD1 (6 bases). The CDR3 has 16 residues. V lost 5 bases and J 2 bases, leaving 16 bases between the germline ends. Germline V lookup: CDR1 SNHLY, CDR2 FYNNEI. Combining the CDR3 with reference TRBV2 and TRBJ1-3 gives the whole variable domain EPEVTQTPSHQVTQMGQEVILRCVPISNHLYFYWYRQILGQKVEFLVSFYNNEISEKSEIFDDQFSVERPDGSNFTLKIRSTKLEDSAMYFCASSPTPNRAGNTIYFGEGSWLTVV.

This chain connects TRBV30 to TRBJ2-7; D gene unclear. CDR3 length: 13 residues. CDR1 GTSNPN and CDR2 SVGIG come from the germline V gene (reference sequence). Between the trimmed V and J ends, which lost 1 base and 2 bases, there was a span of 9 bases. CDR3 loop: CAWSATVAYEQYF. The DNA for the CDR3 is TGTGCCTGGAGTGCCACAGTTGCCTACGAGCAGTACTTC. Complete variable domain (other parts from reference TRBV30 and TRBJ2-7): SQTIHQWPATLVQPVGSPLSLECTVEGTSNPNLYWYRQAAGRGLQLLFYSVGIGQISSEVPQNLSASRPQDRQFILSSKKLLLSDSGFYLCAWSATVAYEQYFGPGTRLTVT.

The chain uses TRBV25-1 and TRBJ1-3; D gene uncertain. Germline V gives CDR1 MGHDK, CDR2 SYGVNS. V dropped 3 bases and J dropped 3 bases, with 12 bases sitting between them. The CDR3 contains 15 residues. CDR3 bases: TGTGCCAGCAGTGACCGAAGTGGAGGTGGAAACACCATATATTTT. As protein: CASSDRSGGGNTIYF.

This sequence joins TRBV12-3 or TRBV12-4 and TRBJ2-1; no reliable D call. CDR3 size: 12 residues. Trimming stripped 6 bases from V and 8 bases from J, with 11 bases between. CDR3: CASSLNGHEQFF. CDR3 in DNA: TGTGCCAGCAGCCTCAATGGGCATGAGCAGTTCTTC.

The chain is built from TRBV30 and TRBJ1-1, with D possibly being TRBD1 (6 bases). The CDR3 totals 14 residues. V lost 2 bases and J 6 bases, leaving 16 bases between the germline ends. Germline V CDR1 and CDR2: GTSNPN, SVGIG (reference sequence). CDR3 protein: CAWSHSQGIAEAFF. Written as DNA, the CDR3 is TGTGCCTGGAGTCACTCCCAGGGGATCGCTGAAGCTTTCTTT.

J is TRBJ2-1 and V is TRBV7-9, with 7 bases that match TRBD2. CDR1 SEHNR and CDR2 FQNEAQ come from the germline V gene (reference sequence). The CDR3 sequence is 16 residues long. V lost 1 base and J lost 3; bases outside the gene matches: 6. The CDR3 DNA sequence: TGTGCCAGCAGCTTAGTTGGTAGCGGGTACTACAATGAGCAGTTCTTC. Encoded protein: CASSLVGSGYYNEQFF.

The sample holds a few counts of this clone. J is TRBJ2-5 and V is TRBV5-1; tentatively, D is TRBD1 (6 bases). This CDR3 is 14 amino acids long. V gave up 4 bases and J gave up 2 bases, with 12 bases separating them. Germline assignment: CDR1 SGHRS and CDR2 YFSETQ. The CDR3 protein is CASSPRTAQETQYF. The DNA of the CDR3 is TGCGCCAGCAGCCCAAGGACAGCTCAAGAGACCCAGTACTTC. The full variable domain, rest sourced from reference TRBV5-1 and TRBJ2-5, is KAGVTQTPRYLIKTRGQQVTLSCSPISGHRSVSWYQQTPGQGLQFLFEYFSETQRNKGNFPGRFSGRQFSNSRSEMNVSTLELGDSALYLCASSPRTAQETQYFGPGTRLLVL.

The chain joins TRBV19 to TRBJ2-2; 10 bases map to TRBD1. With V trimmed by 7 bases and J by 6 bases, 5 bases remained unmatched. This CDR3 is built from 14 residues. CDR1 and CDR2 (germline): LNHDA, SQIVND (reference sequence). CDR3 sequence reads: CASKRDRGSGELFF. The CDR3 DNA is TGTGCCAGTAAGCGGGACAGGGGCTCCGGGGAGCTGTTTTTT.

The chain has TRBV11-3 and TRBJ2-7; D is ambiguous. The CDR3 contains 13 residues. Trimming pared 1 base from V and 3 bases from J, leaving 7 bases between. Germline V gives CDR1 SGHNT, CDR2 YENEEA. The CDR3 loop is CASSLATGYEQYF. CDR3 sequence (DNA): TGTGCCAGCAGCTTAGCTACCGGCTACGAGCAGTACTTC.

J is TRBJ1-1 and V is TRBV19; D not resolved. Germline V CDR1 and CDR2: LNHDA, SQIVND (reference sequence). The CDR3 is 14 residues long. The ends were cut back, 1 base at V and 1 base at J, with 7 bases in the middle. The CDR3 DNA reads TGTGCCAGTAGTATAGCAGGTACGAACACTGAAGCTTTCTTT. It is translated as CASSIAGTNTEAFF. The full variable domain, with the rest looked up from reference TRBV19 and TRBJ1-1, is DGGITQSPKYLFRKEGQNVTLSCEQNLNHDAMYWYRQDPGQGLRLIYYSQIVNDFQKGDIAEGYSVSREKKESFPLTVTSAQKNPTAFYLCASSIAGTNTEAFFGQGTRLTVV.

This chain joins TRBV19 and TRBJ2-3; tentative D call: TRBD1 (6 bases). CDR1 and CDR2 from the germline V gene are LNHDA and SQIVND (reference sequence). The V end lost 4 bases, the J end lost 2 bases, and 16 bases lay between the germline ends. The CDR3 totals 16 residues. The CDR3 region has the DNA TGTGCCAGTAGTACACGACAGGCCGTCCCCACAGATACGCAGTATTTT. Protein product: CASSTRQAVPTDTQYF.

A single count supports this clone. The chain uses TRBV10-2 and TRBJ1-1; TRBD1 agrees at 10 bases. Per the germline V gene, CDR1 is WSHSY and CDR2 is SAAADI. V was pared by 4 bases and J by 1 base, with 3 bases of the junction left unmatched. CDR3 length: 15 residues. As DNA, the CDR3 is TGCGCCAGCAGTGGGACAGGGGGACAGAACACTGAAGCTTTCTTT. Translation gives CASSGTGGQNTEAFF.

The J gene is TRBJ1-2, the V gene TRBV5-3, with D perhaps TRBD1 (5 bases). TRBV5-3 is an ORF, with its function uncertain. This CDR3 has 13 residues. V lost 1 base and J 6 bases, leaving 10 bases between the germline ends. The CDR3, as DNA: TGTGCCAGAAGCTTGACAGGTTTGAATGGCTACACCTTC. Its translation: CARSLTGLNGYTF.

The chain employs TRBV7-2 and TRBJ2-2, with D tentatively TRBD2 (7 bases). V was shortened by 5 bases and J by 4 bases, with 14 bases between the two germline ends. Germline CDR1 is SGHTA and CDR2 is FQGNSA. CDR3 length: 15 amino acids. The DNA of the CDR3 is TGTGCCAGCAGCCCCCAGGGAGGGGGCACCGGGGAGCTGTTTTTT. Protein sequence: CASSPQGGGTGELFF. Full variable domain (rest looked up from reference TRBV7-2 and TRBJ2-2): GAGVSQSPSNKVTEKGKDVELRCDPISGHTALYWYRQSLGQGLEFLIYFQGNSAPDKSGLPSDRFSAERTGGSVSTLTIQRTQQEDSAVYLCASSPQGGGTGELFFGEGSRLTVL.

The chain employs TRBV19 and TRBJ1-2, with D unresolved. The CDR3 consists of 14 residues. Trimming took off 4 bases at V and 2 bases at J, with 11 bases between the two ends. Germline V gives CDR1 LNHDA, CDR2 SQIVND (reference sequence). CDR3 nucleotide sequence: TGTGCCAGTAGTAGGACTTCCTTCAACTATGGCTACACCTTC. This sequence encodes CASSRTSFNYGYTF.

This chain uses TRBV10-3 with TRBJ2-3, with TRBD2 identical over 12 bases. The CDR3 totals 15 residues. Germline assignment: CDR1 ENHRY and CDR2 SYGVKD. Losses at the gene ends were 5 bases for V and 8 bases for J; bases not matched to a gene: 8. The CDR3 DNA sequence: TGTGCCATCAGTAGGACTAGCGGGGAAAGGGCTACGCAGTATTTT. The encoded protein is CAISRTSGERATQYF.